One sample yielded the 29 T cell receptor beta chains listed below, sequenced in a study of T cells after yellow fever vaccination. TCRdb reprocessed the 5' RACE reads via MiXCR and lists one record per CDR3 protein. The table records around 300,000 distinct CDR3 sequences, around 4.5% of them present only once. Sequenced here: PBMCs, sampled 15 days after the yellow fever booster vaccination. These receptors all come from a man aged 18-30 years who received the YFV17D yellow fever vaccine.

The chain combines TRBV5-1 with TRBJ1-4, with TRBD1 as a possible D gene (5 bases). V shed 10 bases and J shed 5 bases, with 9 bases lying between them. CDR3 size: 11 residues. Per the germline V gene, CDR1 is SGHRS and CDR2 is YFSETQ. The CDR3: CAPSGNEKLFF. The CDR3 DNA reads TGCGCCCCCTCAGGGAATGAAAAACTGTTTTTT.

This clonotype has ten or more counts. V and J are TRBV5-5 and TRBJ2-3, with a weak D call TRBD2 (5 bases). This CDR3 is 14 amino acids long. CDR1 is SGHKS and CDR2 is YYEKEE in the germline V gene (reference sequence). The germline V and J ends were trimmed by 0 bases and 6 bases, with 11 bases remaining between them. CDR3 sequence: CASSLGHRGDTQYF. CDR3 coding DNA: TGTGCCAGCAGCTTGGGACACCGAGGGGATACGCAGTATTTT.

In its sample, this clonotype was seen many times. This rearrangement joins TRBV6-1 to TRBJ2-7; D is possibly TRBD1 (9 bases). Germline V gives CDR1 MNHNS, CDR2 SASEGT. The CDR3 spans 15 residues. Trimming pared 4 bases from V and 8 bases from J, leaving 21 bases between. This CDR3 is CASSADRGSGGQQYV. The DNA of the CDR3 is TGTGCCAGCAGTGCGGACAGGGGTTCGGGGGGGCAGCAGTACGTC.

Only a few counts were recorded for this clonotype. The chain combines TRBV10-2 with TRBJ1-2; D possibly corresponds to TRBD1 (5 bases). The CDR3 covers 15 residues. Trimming left V 7 bases short and J 1 base short, with 16 bases between. Germline V gene sequence: CDR1 WSHSY, CDR2 SAAADI. For the CDR3, the DNA is TGCGCCAGCAATCCGGGACGGACATTTAACTATGGCTACACCTTC. It encodes CASNPGRTFNYGYTF.

This clonotype was counted only a few times. The chain joins TRBV15 to TRBJ2-6, with D tentatively TRBD1 (5 bases). The V and J ends lost 5 bases and 3 bases respectively, with 14 bases between them. This CDR3 has 16 residues. CDR1 is LNHNV, CDR2 YYDKDF, per germline (reference sequence). The CDR3 reads CATSAGSRNGANVLTF. The CDR3 DNA sequence: TGTGCCACCAGCGCAGGGTCGAGGAATGGGGCCAACGTCCTGACTTTC.

This clonotype was detected many times. This chain uses TRBV7-9 with TRBJ2-7; 7 bases align to TRBD1. V was pared by 3 bases and J by 5 bases, with 4 bases of the junction left unmatched. The CDR3 has 13 amino acids. Germline values: CDR1 SEHNR, CDR2 FQNEAQ (reference sequence). DNA for the CDR3: TGTGCCAGCAGCTTTACAGGGGCAAACGAGCAGTACGTC. Protein: CASSFTGANEQYV.

This clonotype has at least ten counts. The chain employs TRBV6-5 and TRBJ2-2; D is perhaps TRBD2 (6 bases). The CDR3 is made up of 16 amino acids. Trimming removed 6 bases at V and 5 bases at J, with 19 bases between. Germline V gene data show CDR1 as MNHEY and CDR2 as SVGAGI. The CDR3: CASRHRVDAGTGELFF. Here the CDR3 DNA reads TGTGCCAGCAGGCACCGGGTGGATGCGGGGACCGGGGAGCTGTTTTTT.

This clonotype occurred many times. The gene calls are TRBV18 and TRBJ2-3; 8 positions agree with TRBD2. With 3 bases clipped from V and 5 bases from J, the junction kept 4 bases outside the gene matches. The CDR3 spans 14 residues. CDR1 is KGHSH, CDR2 LQKENI, per germline. CDR3: CASSPNRGGDTQYF. The CDR3 coding sequence is TGTGCCAGCTCACCTAACCGGGGGGGAGATACGCAGTATTTT.

The J gene is TRBJ2-1, the V gene TRBV5-6; TRBD2 matches at 12 bases. The CDR3 extends over 16 amino acids. The ends lost 3 bases at V and 5 bases at J; junction bases unmatched: 6. Germline V CDR1 and CDR2: SGHDT, YYEEEE. CDR3 in DNA: TGTGCCAGCAGCTCTAGCGGGGGGGCTAACAACAATGAGCAGTTCTTC. Amino acids: CASSSSGGANNNEQFF.

The chain is built from TRBV11-2 and TRBJ2-3, with D maybe TRBD1 (5 bases). The CDR3 covers 14 residues. V was shortened by 3 bases and J by 6 bases, with 13 bases between the two germline ends. The germline CDR1 and CDR2 sequences are SGHAT and FQNNGV. The CDR3, as DNA: TGTGCCAGCAGCTTCAGGGCCGACCAGGATACGCAGTATTTT. Its protein is CASSFRADQDTQYF.

Ten or more counts support this clonotype. CDR3 sequence (DNA): TGCGCCAGCAGCCTAGAGCGGGGAAGGTCAGATACGCAGTATTTT. It is translated as CASSLERGRSDTQYF. The chain combines TRBV4-3 with TRBJ2-3, with 7 bases lining up with TRBD2. CDR1 is LGHNA, CDR2 YSLEER, per germline. With V trimmed by 4 bases and J by 4 bases, 8 bases remained unmatched. The CDR3 is 15 amino acids.

This clonotype occurred a few times. V is TRBV7-8 and J is TRBJ2-1; 14 bases fit TRBD2. The germline gives CDR1 SGHVS, CDR2 FQNEAQ. V trimming: 5 bases; J trimming: 8 bases; junction bases outside the gene matches: 5. The CDR3 spans 15 residues. The CDR3 sequence is CASSPPGLAGDEQFF. In DNA form, the CDR3 reads TGTGCCAGCAGCCCCCCGGGACTAGCGGGGGATGAGCAGTTCTTC.

As concerns this clonotype: This may be a read error: a much more frequent sequence differs by one nucleotide. The gene calls are TRBV7-9 and TRBJ2-1; D remains unclear. This CDR3 is 13 amino acids long. Looked up from germline, CDR1 is SEHNR and CDR2 is FQNEAQ (reference sequence). V was trimmed by 2 bases and J by 15 bases, leaving 17 bases between them. The CDR3 DNA is TGTGCCAGCAGCTTAACTACCGCCCGAGCAGCGTTCTTC. Its protein is CASSLTTARAAFF.

This clonotype was counted only a few times. The genes are TRBV5-4 and TRBJ2-7, with D possibly TRBD2 on 5 matching bases. Deletions cut 3 bases from V and 4 bases from J, with 5 bases between. Germline lookup yields CDR1 SGHNT and CDR2 YYREEE (reference sequence). This CDR3 comprises 11 residues. The DNA for the CDR3 is TGTGCCAGCAGCTGGGAGTACGAGCAGTACTTC. It specifies CASSWEYEQYF.

This clonotype was counted many times. The rearrangement joins TRBV12-3 or TRBV12-4 to TRBJ1-1; no definite D call. With 3 bases removed from V and 5 bases from J, the gap between germline ends came to 16 bases. The CDR3 contains 15 residues. The CDR3 sequence: CASSLIEVLGTEAFF. Written as DNA, the CDR3 is TGTGCCAGCAGTTTGATCGAGGTACTTGGGACTGAAGCTTTCTTT.

At least ten counts were recorded for this clonotype. DNA of the CDR3: TGTGCCAGCAGCTTGAAGACCCAGTACTTC. Its translation is CASSLKTQYF. The chain couples TRBV7-3 to TRBJ2-5; D uncertain. Germline CDR1 SGHTA, CDR2 FQGTGA. The CDR3 spans 10 residues. V dropped 3 bases and J dropped 6 bases, with 2 bases sitting between them.

This clonotype was counted ten times or more. The genes are TRBV5-1 and TRBJ2-5; D might be TRBD1 or TRBD2, each matching 5 bases. This CDR3 is 15 amino acids long. V lost 1 base to trimming and J lost 2 bases, with 12 bases between them. Germline lookup yields CDR1 SGHRS and CDR2 YFSETQ. CDR3 amino acids: CASSLLGTRQETQYF. CDR3 DNA: TGCGCCAGCAGCTTGCTGGGGACGCGGCAAGAGACCCAGTACTTC.

This clonotype was seen ten or more times. This chain uses TRBV7-2 with TRBJ2-6; D remains unclear. The CDR3 runs to 14 residues. Germline values: CDR1 SGHTA, CDR2 FQGNSA. V dropped 0 bases and J dropped 2 bases, with 2 bases sitting between them. CDR3 nucleotides: TGTGCCAGCAGCTTAGCGACTGGGGCCAACGTCCTGACTTTC. This gives the protein CASSLATGANVLTF. The whole variable domain, remainder taken from reference TRBV7-2 and TRBJ2-6, is GAGVSQSPSNKVTEKGKDVELRCDPISGHTALYWYRQSLGQGLEFLIYFQGNSAPDKSGLPSDRFSAERTGGSVSTLTIQRTQQEDSAVYLCASSLATGANVLTFGAGSRLTVL.

The V and J genes are TRBV6-6 and TRBJ1-1, with no clear D. Germline V CDR1 and CDR2: MNHNY, SVGAGI (reference sequence). Trimming cost V 2 bases and J 2 bases, with 12 bases left between them. The CDR3 extends over 15 amino acids. CDR3 residues: CASSYPLQRNTEAFF. Written as DNA, the CDR3 is TGTGCCAGCAGTTACCCCTTACAGCGTAACACTGAAGCTTTCTTT.

This clonotype was seen a few times. V is TRBV12-5 and J is TRBJ1-1; D is uncertain. The CDR3 contains 13 residues. CDR1 is LGHNT and CDR2 is FRNRAP in the germline V gene. The V end was cut by 8 bases, the J end by 5 bases, with 15 bases between. The CDR3 DNA reads as TGTGCTAGTAAGACCTTGGACGGAACTGAAGCTTTCTTT. Translation: CASKTLDGTEAFF.

The chain recombines TRBV4-1 with TRBJ1-1; D is unresolved. CDR3 length: 14 residues. V lost 2 bases, J lost 4 bases, and 11 bases lay in between. The germline gives CDR1 MGHRA, CDR2 YSYEKL. The CDR3 DNA reads as TGCGCCAGCAGCCAATGGCAGGCGGGCACTGAAGCTTTCTTT. Translation gives CASSQWQAGTEAFF.

The CDR3 loop reads CASSQLAGGNTGELFF. The CDR3 DNA is TGCGCCAGCAGCCAACTCGCGGGGGGTAACACCGGGGAGCTGTTTTTT. V usage is TRBV4-1 and J usage is TRBJ2-2; TRBD2 matches at 8 bases. Germline CDR1 is MGHRA and CDR2 is YSYEKL. This CDR3 contains 16 residues. After removal of 2 bases from V and 2 bases from J, the junction contained 4 bases not matched to a gene.

V and J are TRBV7-2 and TRBJ1-4; D ambiguous. The V and J ends lost 6 bases and 8 bases respectively, with 10 bases between them. This CDR3 contains 12 residues. The germline V gene encodes CDR1 SGHTA and CDR2 FQGNSA. This CDR3 is CASSPNREKLFF. CDR3 nucleotides: TGTGCCAGCAGTCCGAACCGGGAAAAACTGTTTTTT.

This sequence joins TRBV7-2 and TRBJ1-5; a possible D gene is TRBD1 (5 bases). Germline V gives CDR1 SGHTA, CDR2 FQGNSA. The CDR3 covers 15 residues. Trimming left V 3 bases short and J 4 bases short, with 13 bases between. Here the CDR3 DNA reads TGTGCCAGCAGCTTGGGCGGGGGAATGAATCAGCCCCAGCATTTT. This gives the protein CASSLGGGMNQPQHF.

This clonotype has a handful of counts. The chain links TRBV20-1 to TRBJ2-5; TRBD1 or TRBD2 may be the D gene (5 bases each). V dropped 5 bases and J dropped 2 bases, with 9 bases sitting between them. This CDR3 has 12 residues. The V gene's germline CDR1 is DFQATT and CDR2 SNEGSKA (reference sequence). The CDR3 protein is CSAGTVQETQYF. The CDR3 DNA follows: TGCAGTGCTGGGACGGTACAAGAGACCCAGTACTTC.

This clonotype was counted a few times. The gene calls are TRBV7-2 and TRBJ2-5, with TRBD2 identical over 10 bases. The CDR3 consists of 15 residues. Germline CDR1 reads SGHTA; CDR2 reads FQGNSA. J gave up 7 bases and V 5 bases, and 10 bases lay outside the gene matches. This chain's CDR3 is CASSLGAGGPGTQYF. CDR3 DNA: TGTGCCAGCAGCCTCGGAGCGGGGGGGCCGGGGACCCAGTACTTC. The variable domain in full, completed from reference TRBV7-2 and TRBJ2-5, reads GAGVSQSPSNKVTEKGKDVELRCDPISGHTALYWYRQSLGQGLEFLIYFQGNSAPDKSGLPSDRFSAERTGGSVSTLTIQRTQQEDSAVYLCASSLGAGGPGTQYFGPGTRLLVL.

This clonotype was detected only a few times. The V call is TRBV7-9, the J call TRBJ2-3; possible D gene TRBD2, 6 bases. V was clipped by 5 bases and J by 2 bases, with 14 bases between them. The CDR3 extends over 15 amino acids. The germline gives CDR1 SEHNR, CDR2 FQNEAQ (reference sequence). CDR3 residues: CASSRPGTPTDTQYF. The CDR3 nucleotides are TGTGCCAGCAGCCGACCTGGGACTCCCACAGATACGCAGTATTTT.

The chain links TRBV7-9 to TRBJ1-4; D is unresolved. The germline gives CDR1 SEHNR, CDR2 FQNEAQ (reference sequence). The CDR3 is 11 residues long. Deletions cut 3 bases from V and 13 bases from J, with 9 bases between. CDR3 protein: CASSFTGSLFF. In nucleotides, the CDR3 is TGTGCCAGCAGCTTTACGGGATCACTGTTTTTT.

This clonotype was counted only a few times. The chain recombines TRBV29-1 with TRBJ1-2; tentatively, D is TRBD1 (5 bases). Germline-derived CDR1 and CDR2 are SQVTM and ANQGSEA. The V gene lost 6 bases and the J gene lost 8 bases, with 13 bases spanning the gap. The CDR3 covers 11 residues. CDR3 in amino acids: CSVEWGRGYTF. CDR3 sequence (DNA): TGCAGCGTAGAGTGGGGCCGGGGCTACACCTTC. The variable domain in full, completed from reference TRBV29-1 and TRBJ1-2, reads SAVISQKPSRDICQRGTSLTIQCQVDSQVTMMFWYRQQPGQSLTLIATANQGSEATYESGFVIDKFPISRPNLTFSTLTVSNMSPEDSSIYLCSVEWGRGYTFGSGTRLTVV.